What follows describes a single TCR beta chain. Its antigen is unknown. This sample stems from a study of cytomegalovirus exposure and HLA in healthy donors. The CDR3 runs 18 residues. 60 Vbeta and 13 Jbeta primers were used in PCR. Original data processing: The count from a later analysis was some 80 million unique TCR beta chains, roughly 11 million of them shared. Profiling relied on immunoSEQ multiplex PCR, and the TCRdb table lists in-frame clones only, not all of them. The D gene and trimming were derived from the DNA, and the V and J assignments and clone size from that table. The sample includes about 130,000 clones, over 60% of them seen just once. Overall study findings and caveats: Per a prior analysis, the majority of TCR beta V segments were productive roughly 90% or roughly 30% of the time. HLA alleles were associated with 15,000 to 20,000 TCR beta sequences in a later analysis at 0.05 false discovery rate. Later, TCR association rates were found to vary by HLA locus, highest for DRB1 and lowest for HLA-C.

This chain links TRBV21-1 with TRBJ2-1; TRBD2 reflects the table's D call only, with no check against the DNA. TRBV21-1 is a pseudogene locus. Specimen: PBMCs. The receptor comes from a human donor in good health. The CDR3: CASSTRKRGSGLYNEQFF. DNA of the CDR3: TGTGCCAGCAGCACAAGAAAGCGGGGGTCGGGTCTCTACAATGAGCAGTTCTTC.